These 9 T cell receptor beta chains originate from one sample sequenced in a study of T cell changes during pregnancy in multiple sclerosis (dated by TCRdb to about 2019). The protocol used for the library was the immunoSEQ multiplex PCR assay. TCRdb's version of the immuneACCESS table is confined to in-frame rearrangements and falls short of the full clone set. An unresolved V gene accounts for under half of the shortfall where checked; the remainder is of unknown origin. The sample yields around 74,000 clones; about 88% were counted once. About 3% of the sample is taken by the ten largest. The sample was peripheral blood, taken before pregnancy. Receptor source: a female donor with multiple sclerosis, enrolled in a pregnancy study.

This rearrangement joins TRBV5-1 to TRBJ2-1; 11 nucleotides match TRBD2. Germline CDR1 is SGHRS and CDR2 is YFSETQ. This CDR3 contains 15 residues. J gave up 8 bases and V 5 bases, and 9 bases lay outside the gene matches. As DNA, the CDR3 is TGCGCCAGCAGACCCGGGACTAGCGGAGTACATGAGCAGTTCTTC. Its protein is CASRPGTSGVHEQFF.

The chain recombines TRBV7-6 with TRBJ2-7; a weak D match, TRBD1 (6 bases). The V gene's germline CDR1 is SGHVS and CDR2 FNYEAQ. The V gene lost 2 bases and the J gene lost 5 bases, with 25 bases spanning the gap. CDR3 length: 18 residues. CDR3 nucleotides: TGTGCCAGCAGCTTATGGGGTGGGTACGCAGGGGTCCGGAACGAGCAGTACTTC. This gives the protein CASSLWGGYAGVRNEQYF.

The CDR3 sequence: CASNIQGAVGYTF. CDR3 in DNA: TGTGCCAGCAACATACAGGGGGCGGTTGGCTACACCTTC. The chain has TRBV25-1 and TRBJ1-2; 9 nucleotides align to TRBD1. CDR1 and CDR2 (germline): MGHDK, SYGVNS. Trimming removed 7 bases from V and 7 bases from J; junction bases left unmatched: 7. The CDR3 is 13 amino acids.

V usage is TRBV6-4 and J usage is TRBJ2-1, with D tentatively TRBD2 (6 bases). V lost 0 bases and J lost 3, with 9 bases in between. CDR1 is MRHNA and CDR2 is SNTAGT in the germline V gene. CDR3 size: 15 residues. The CDR3 is CASSDSGGDYNEQFF. The CDR3 DNA reads TGTGCCAGCAGTGACTCGGGCGGGGACTACAATGAGCAGTTCTTC.

The chain employs TRBV7-2 and TRBJ2-7, with D tentatively TRBD2 (6 bases). The ends were cut back, 5 bases at V and 2 bases at J, with 16 bases in the middle. This CDR3 has 15 amino acids. Germline V gene lookup returns CDR1 SGHTA and CDR2 FQGNSA. The CDR3 protein is CASSPRPGVPYEQYF. Written as DNA, the CDR3 is TGTGCCAGCAGCCCCCGGCCGGGAGTCCCCTACGAGCAGTACTTC.

The CDR3 sequence: CASSLASWETQYF. DNA of the CDR3: TGTGCCAGCAGCTTAGCGAGCTGGGAGACCCAGTACTTC. The chain carries TRBV11-2 and TRBJ2-5; D remains ambiguous. The V gene lost 1 base and the J gene lost 5 bases, with 8 bases spanning the gap. The CDR3 length is 13 residues. Germline V gene lookup returns CDR1 SGHAT and CDR2 FQNNGV.

This clone has ten or more counts. The chain has TRBV19 and TRBJ1-2; 10 bases agree with TRBD1. Losses at the gene ends were 8 bases for V and 5 bases for J; bases not matched to a gene: 5. From germline, CDR1 is LNHDA and CDR2 SQIVND (reference sequence). The CDR3 loop spans 13 amino acids. The CDR3 DNA is TGTGCCAGTGCCGGGACAGGGGTGTATGGCTACACCTTC. Its protein is CASAGTGVYGYTF.

V usage is TRBV27 and J usage is TRBJ1-1; 8 nucleotides align to TRBD1. The J segment lost 8 bases and the V segment lost 2 bases, leaving 4 bases of the junction unmatched. The CDR3 extends over 13 amino acids. Germline V gives CDR1 MNHEY, CDR2 SMNVEV (reference sequence). This chain's CDR3 is CASSLRQGLEAFF. The CDR3 DNA reads as TGTGCCAGCAGTTTACGACAGGGGTTGGAAGCTTTCTTT.

The chain has TRBV10-2 and TRBJ2-7, with D tentatively TRBD1 (6 bases). CDR3 size: 14 residues. Germline V gene sequence: CDR1 WSHSY, CDR2 SAAADI. With 7 bases removed from V and 2 bases from J, the gap between germline ends came to 15 bases. The CDR3 DNA reads TGCGCCAGCACCCCCGCAGGGGTGACCTACGAGCAGTACTTC. Translated, it gives CASTPAGVTYEQYF.